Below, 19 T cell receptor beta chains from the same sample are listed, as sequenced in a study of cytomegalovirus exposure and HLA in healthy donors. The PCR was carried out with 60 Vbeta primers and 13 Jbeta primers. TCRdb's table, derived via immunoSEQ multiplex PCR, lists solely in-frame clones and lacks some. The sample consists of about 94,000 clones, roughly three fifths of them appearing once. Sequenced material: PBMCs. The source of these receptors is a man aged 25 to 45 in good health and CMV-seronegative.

Written as DNA, the CDR3 is TGTGCCAGCAGCCTGCTAGCGGCGTACAATGAGCAGTTCTTC. It encodes CASSLLAAYNEQFF. The V and J genes are TRBV27 and TRBJ2-1; TRBD2 matches at 7 bases. There are 14 residues in the CDR3. Germline V gene lookup returns CDR1 MNHEY and CDR2 SMNVEV (reference sequence). V was clipped by 6 bases and J by 4 bases; unmatched bases: 6.

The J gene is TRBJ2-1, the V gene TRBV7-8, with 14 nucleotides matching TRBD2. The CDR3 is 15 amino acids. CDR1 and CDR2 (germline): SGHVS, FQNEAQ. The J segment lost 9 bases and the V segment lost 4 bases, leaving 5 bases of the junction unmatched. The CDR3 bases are TGTGCCAGCAGCTCGACTAGCGGGAGGGCGGGTGAGCAGTTCTTC. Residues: CASSSTSGRAGEQFF.

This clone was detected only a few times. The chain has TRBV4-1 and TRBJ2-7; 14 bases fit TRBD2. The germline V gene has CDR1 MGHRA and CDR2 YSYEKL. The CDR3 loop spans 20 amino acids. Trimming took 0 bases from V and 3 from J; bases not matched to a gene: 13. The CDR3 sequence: CASSQEVTGTSGSRRYEQYF. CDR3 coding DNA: TGCGCCAGCAGCCAAGAAGTTACCGGGACTAGCGGGAGTAGGCGCTACGAGCAGTACTTC.

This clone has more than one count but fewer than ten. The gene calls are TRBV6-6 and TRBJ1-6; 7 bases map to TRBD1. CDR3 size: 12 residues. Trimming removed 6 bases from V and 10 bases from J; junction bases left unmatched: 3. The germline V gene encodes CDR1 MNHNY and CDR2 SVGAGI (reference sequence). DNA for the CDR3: TGTGCCAGCAGACAGGGGAAATCACCCCTCCACTTT. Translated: CASRQGKSPLHF.

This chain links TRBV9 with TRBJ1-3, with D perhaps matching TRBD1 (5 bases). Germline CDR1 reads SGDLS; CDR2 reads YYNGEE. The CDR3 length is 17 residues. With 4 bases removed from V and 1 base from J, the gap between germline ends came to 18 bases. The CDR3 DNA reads TGTGCCAGCAGCCCCACAATTTTTGGGACTTCTGGAAACACCATATATTTT. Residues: CASSPTIFGTSGNTIYF.

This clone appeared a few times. The CDR3 region is CASSTLMQGATEAFF. In DNA, the CDR3 is TGTGCCAGCTCAACCCTTATGCAGGGGGCCACTGAAGCTTTCTTT. The J gene is TRBJ1-1, the V gene TRBV18; TRBD1 agrees at 8 bases. Germline lookup yields CDR1 KGHSH and CDR2 LQKENI. The CDR3 has 15 amino acids. V lost 5 bases, J lost 4 bases, and 9 bases stayed unmatched.

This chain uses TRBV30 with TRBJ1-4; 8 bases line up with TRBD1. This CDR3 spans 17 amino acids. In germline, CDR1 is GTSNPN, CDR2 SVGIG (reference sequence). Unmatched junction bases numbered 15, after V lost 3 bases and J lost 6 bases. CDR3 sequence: CAWRNKGRGRYDEKLFF. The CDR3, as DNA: TGTGCCTGGAGGAATAAGGGCAGGGGGCGTTATGATGAAAAACTGTTTTTT.

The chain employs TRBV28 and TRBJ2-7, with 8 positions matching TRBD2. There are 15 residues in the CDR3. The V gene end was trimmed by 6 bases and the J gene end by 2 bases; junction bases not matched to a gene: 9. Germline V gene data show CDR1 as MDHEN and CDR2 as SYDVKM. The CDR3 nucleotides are TGTGCCAGCAGGCTACTAGCGGATGATACCTACGAGCAGTACTTC. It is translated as CASRLLADDTYEQYF.

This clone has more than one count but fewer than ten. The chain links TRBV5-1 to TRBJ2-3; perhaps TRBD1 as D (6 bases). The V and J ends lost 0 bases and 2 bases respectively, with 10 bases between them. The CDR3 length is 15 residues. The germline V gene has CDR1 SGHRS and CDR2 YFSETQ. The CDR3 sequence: CASSLEDRFTDTQYF. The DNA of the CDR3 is TGCGCCAGCAGCTTGGAGGACAGATTCACAGATACGCAGTATTTT.

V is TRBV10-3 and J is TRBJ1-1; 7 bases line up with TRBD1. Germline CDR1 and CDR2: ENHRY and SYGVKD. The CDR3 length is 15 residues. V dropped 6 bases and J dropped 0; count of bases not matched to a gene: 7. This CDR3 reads CAIRPRQGLNTEAFF. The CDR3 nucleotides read TGTGCCATCAGGCCACGACAGGGCTTGAACACTGAAGCTTTCTTT.

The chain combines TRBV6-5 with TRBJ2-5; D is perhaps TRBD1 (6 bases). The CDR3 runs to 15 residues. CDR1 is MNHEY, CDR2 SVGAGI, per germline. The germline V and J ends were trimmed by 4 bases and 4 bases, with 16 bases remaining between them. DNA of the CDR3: TGTGCCAGCAGTTTTCCAGGGGCTGGGAGAGAGACCCAGTACTTC. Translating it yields CASSFPGAGRETQYF.

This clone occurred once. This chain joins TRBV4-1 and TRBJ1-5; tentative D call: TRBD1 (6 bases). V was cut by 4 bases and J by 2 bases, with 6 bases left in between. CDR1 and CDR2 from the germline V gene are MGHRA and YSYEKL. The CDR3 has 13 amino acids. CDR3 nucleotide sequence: TGCGCCAGCAGCCGACAGGGCAATCAGCCCCAGCATTTT. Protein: CASSRQGNQPQHF.

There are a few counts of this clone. The CDR3 DNA is TGTGCCAGCATAATCGGGACAAACCGGAACACTGAAGCTTTCTTT. The encoded protein is CASIIGTNRNTEAFF. V gene TRBV6-1 combines with J gene TRBJ1-1, with a possible D match to TRBD1 (6 bases). The CDR3 is 15 amino acids. Per the germline V gene, CDR1 is MNHNS and CDR2 is SASEGT. Between the trimmed V and J ends, which lost 7 bases and 1 base, there was a span of 16 bases.

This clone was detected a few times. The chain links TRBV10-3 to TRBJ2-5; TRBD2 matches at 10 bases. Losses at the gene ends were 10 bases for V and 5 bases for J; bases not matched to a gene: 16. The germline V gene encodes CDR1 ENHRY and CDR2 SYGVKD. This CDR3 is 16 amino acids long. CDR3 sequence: CATRRTSGVPKETQYF. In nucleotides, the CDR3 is TGTGCCACCAGAAGGACTAGCGGAGTCCCCAAGGAGACCCAGTACTTC.

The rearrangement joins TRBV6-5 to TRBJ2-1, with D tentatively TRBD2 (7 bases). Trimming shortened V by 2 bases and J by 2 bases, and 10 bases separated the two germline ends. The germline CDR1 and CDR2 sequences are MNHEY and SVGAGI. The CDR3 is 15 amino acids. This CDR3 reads CASSYGGGPYNEQFF. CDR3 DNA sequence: TGTGCCAGCAGTTACGGGGGGGGCCCCTACAATGAGCAGTTCTTC.

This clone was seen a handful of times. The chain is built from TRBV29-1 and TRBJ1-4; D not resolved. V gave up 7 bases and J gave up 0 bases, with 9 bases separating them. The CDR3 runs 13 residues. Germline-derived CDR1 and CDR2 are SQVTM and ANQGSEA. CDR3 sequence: CSAGDTTNEKLFF. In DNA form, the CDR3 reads TGCAGCGCTGGAGATACAACTAATGAAAAACTGTTTTTT.

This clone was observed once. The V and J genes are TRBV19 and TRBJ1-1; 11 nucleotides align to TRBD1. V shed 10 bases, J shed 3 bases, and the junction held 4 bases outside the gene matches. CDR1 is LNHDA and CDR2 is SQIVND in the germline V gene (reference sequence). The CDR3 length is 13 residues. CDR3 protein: CATAGQGDTEAFF. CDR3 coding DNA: TGTGCCACCGCGGGACAGGGGGACACTGAAGCTTTCTTT.

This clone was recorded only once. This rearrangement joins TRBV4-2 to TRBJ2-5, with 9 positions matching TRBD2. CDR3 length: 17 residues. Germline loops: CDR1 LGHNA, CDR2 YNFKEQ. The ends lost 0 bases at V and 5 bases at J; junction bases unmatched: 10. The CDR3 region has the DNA TGTGCCAGCAGCCAAGATGGGGGAGCTAGCGGGGTGGAGACCCAGTACTTC. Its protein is CASSQDGGASGVETQYF.

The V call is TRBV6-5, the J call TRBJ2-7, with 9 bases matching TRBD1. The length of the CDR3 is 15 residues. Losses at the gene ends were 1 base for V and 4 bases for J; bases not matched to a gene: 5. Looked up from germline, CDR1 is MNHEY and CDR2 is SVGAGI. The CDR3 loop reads CASSYFLTGGYEQYF. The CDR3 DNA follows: TGTGCCAGCAGTTACTTTTTGACAGGGGGGTACGAGCAGTACTTC.